This T cell receptor beta chain stems from a study of post-analysis software for immune sequencing data (dated by TCRdb to between 2015 and 2017). For context, the study as a whole: Disease courses on record covered relapsing-remitting, secondary progressive and progressive-relapsing multiple sclerosis, though some patients had no subtype annotation. A subset of samples was prepared in parallel using single-end sample barcoding, then pooled and co-amplified after Illumina adapter ligation. The patient repertoires were set against 10 to 11 previously published healthy control repertoires from donors whose ages ranged from roughly 6 to 26 years.

This clonotype showed up just once. This clone's antigen is unknown. Base-call qualities are not available, and no considerably larger clone is one nucleotide away. To demonstrate the VDJtools post-analysis software, TCR beta repertoires were profiled from the peripheral blood of about 13 young patients with multiple sclerosis. Multiple sclerosis patients were children and adolescents aged about 6 to 16 years. The receptor library was made with PCR. The instrument given in TCRdb is Illumina HiSeq 2500. To reduce PCR and sequencing biases, unique molecular identifiers were built into the TCR beta cDNA libraries. Per 1 to 10 million input T cells, some 500,000 cDNA molecules were obtained, such that each molecule approximated one T cell. The same protocol used for the earlier healthy control dataset was applied to prepare and sequence the patient libraries. Within a given batch, samples were prepared together, multiplexed and sequenced on the same HiSeq lane. Per the authors' processing: MIGEC handled the raw barcoded reads, throwing out single-read molecular identifier groups before consensus assembly and CDR3 extraction. Clonotype tables were post-analysed with VDJtools, and diversity was normalized by down-sampling all datasets to the smallest sample size. In repertoire overlap clustering, CDR3 amino acid sequences, but not nucleotide sequences, were matched to correct batch-related cross-sample contamination. The raw public reads went through TCRdb reprocessing: fastp at Q25, MiXCR clone calling, in-frame beta chains kept. Each CDR3 protein appears once, grouped with its most common genes and DNA. TCRdb, rather than the study authors, made the V and J calls. The sample table shows some 890,000 distinct CDR3 sequences, and 53% are seen once. The top ten constitute roughly 4.4% of the sample.

Summary of the overall study and its limitations: When samples were clustered directly using the F measure, samples prepared in the same batch co-clustered strongly, which prompted a batch-effect correction. Significantly lower normalized Chao1 diversity was found in multiple sclerosis patients than in controls, suggesting substantial peripheral T-cell clonal expansion. The multiple sclerosis patient group was slightly younger than the control group.

Material for sequencing was blood. The sequence derives from a girl under 18 with multiple sclerosis.

The sequence in DNA is TGTGCCAGCTTCCGCGGGACAGGGAACTCCTACGAGCAGTACTTC. Translated, it gives CASFRGTGNSYEQYF. Recombination linked TRBV6-2 or TRBV6-3 to TRBJ2-7, and TRBD1 aligns with 9 junction nucleotides. The CDR3 holds 15 amino acids from the cysteine to the phenylalanine. CDR3 DNA is the only sequence kept; it has 45 bases, read in frame from the first base. Looking up the germline V gene yields CDR1 MNHEY and CDR2 SVGEGT. Clipping removes 8 bases from V and 0 bases from J, with 8 as the unmatched junction base count.